This T cell receptor (beta chain) was identified during a study of cytomegalovirus exposure and HLA in healthy donors. Notes on this clone: What it recognizes is unknown.

Primers: 60 Vbeta forward and 13 Jbeta reverse. Assay used: immunoSEQ multiplex PCR; TCRdb lists only in-frame clones, some missing. The sample holds over 150,000 clones; 68% are singletons and the top ten take over 1.2%. Study findings and constraints: On later analysis, the bulk of CMV-associated TCR beta chains appeared to be HLA-restricted. The study flagged about 150 TCR beta chains as cytomegalovirus-associated. Most TCR sequences were seen very rarely across donors, but some public TCRs occurred in many.

Between the trimmed V and J ends, which lost 10 bases and 4 bases, there was a span of 23 bases. The germline CDR1 and CDR2 sequences are WNHNN and SYGVQD (reference sequence). The CDR3 sequence is 15 residues long. Sequencing input: PBMCs. This rearrangement joins TRBV10-1 to TRBJ2-7; TRBD2 might be the D (5 bases). The source is a man aged 50 or older in good health and CMV-seronegative. CDR3 region: CANVQGRVDWYEQYF. CDR3 sequence (DNA): TGCGCCAACGTACAAGGGCGGGTGGACTGGTACGAGCAGTACTTC.